Listed below are T cell receptor beta chains from one sample, sequenced in a study of beta chain features in type 1 diabetes. Profiling relied on immunoSEQ multiplex PCR, and the TCRdb table lists in-frame clones only, not all of them. The table shows about 150,000 clones, with around 8% occurring only once. Material: central memory CD4+ T cells from blood. The receptors derive from a man aged 18 to 29 in good health. CDR3s include the opening cysteine and the closing phenylalanine or tryptophan. D genes are given only for firm matches. Rows may omit the clone size; those that give it use once, few, many or a size class.

v_call	j_call	clone_size	d_call	cdr3_nt	cdr3_aa
TRBV23-1	TRBJ1-5	.	TRBD1	TGCGCCAGCAGTCATTCACACAGGGGGGTCTATAGCAATCAGCCCCAGCATTTT	CASSHSHRGVYSNQPQHF
TRBV29-1	TRBJ2-1	many	.	TGCAGCGTTGACGCGGGATACAATGAGCAGTTCTTC	CSVDAGYNEQFF
TRBV29-1	TRBJ2-7	many	TRBD2	TGCAGCGCTAGCGGGTCGGACTCCTACGAGCAGTACTTC	CSASGSDSYEQYF
TRBV28	TRBJ1-2	.	.	TGTGCCAGCAGTTCTGAGATCCGGGACTGGATCTTC	CASSSEIRDWIF
TRBV2	TRBJ2-7	.	.	TGTGCCAGCAGTCGGACAGAGTACGAGCAGTACTTC	CASSRTEYEQYF
TRBV11-1	TRBJ2-2	.	TRBD1	TGTGCCAGCAGCCCCGGGACAGTGGACACCGGGGAGCTGTTTTTT	CASSPGTVDTGELFF
TRBV7-3	TRBJ1-3	.	TRBD1	TGTGCCAGCAGCCTGACAGGGTTTGGAAACACCATATATTTT	CASSLTGFGNTIYF
TRBV7-6	TRBJ2-1	many	TRBD1	TGTGCCAGCAGCTCTGTTCGGACAGGAAACAATGAGCAGTTCTTC	CASSSVRTGNNEQFF
TRBV4-1	TRBJ1-2	few	.	TGCGCCAGCAGCCAAGGCGAAACTTATGGCTACACCTTC	CASSQGETYGYTF
TRBV19	TRBJ2-7	many	TRBD1	TGTGCCAGTTCGGGGACAGGGACCTACGAGCAGTACTTC	CASSGTGTYEQYF
TRBV9	TRBJ2-6	many	TRBD1	TGTGCCAGCAGCGCGACAGGGACCTCTGGGGCCAACGTCCTGACTTTC	CASSATGTSGANVLTF
TRBV7-2	TRBJ1-5	.	TRBD1	TGTGCCAGCAGCCAAAACACCCGGACAGGGCAGCCCCAGCATTTT	CASSQNTRTGQPQHF
TRBV7-2	TRBJ2-3	few	TRBD1	TGTGCCAGCAGCCCACTAGGACAGGGGCATGGAGATACGCAGTATTTT	CASSPLGQGHGDTQYF
TRBV13	TRBJ2-2	few	.	TGTGCCAGCAGCTGGATGACTAGTTCCGGGGAGCTGTTTTTT	CASSWMTSSGELFF
TRBV9	TRBJ2-3	few	TRBD1	TGTGCCAGCAGCGTAGGGCAGGGGGATATAGATACGCAGTATTTT	CASSVGQGDIDTQYF
TRBV6-5	TRBJ2-5	few	TRBD2	TGTGCCAGCAGTGAAGGACTAGCACAAGAGACCCAGTACTTC	CASSEGLAQETQYF
TRBV14	TRBJ1-5	few	.	TGTGCCAGCAGCCAGGGCCCATCGCCCCAGCATTTT	CASSQGPSPQHF
TRBV7-8	TRBJ2-5	.	TRBD2	TGTGCCAGCATCAAAGGCGGCGCGGGAGCAGTCGAGACCCAGTACTTC	CASIKGGAGAVETQYF
TRBV6-5	TRBJ1-4	.	.	TGTGCCAGCAGTTACACAGGCGTCAATGAAAAACTGTTTTTT	CASSYTGVNEKLFF
TRBV5-1	TRBJ2-6	.	.	TGCGCCAGCAGCGGGTCTAGCGCCGGGGCCAACGTCCTGACTTTC	CASSGSSAGANVLTF
TRBV18	TRBJ1-3	few	TRBD1	TGTGCCAGCTCTCCAAAGGCGACAGGGAACTCTGGAAACACCATATATTTT	CASSPKATGNSGNTIYF
TRBV6-5	TRBJ1-5	.	.	TGTGCCAGCAGTTACAACAGGGGCAATCAGCCCCAGCATTTT	CASSYNRGNQPQHF
TRBV27	TRBJ2-1	few	.	TGTGCCAGCAGTTTAGAGGGTCACTACAATGAGCAGTTCTTC	CASSLEGHYNEQFF
TRBV2	TRBJ1-6	few	.	TGTGCCAGCAGTGATGACAGTTATAATTCACCCCTCCACTTT	CASSDDSYNSPLHF
TRBV11-3	TRBJ2-3	few	TRBD1	TGTGCCAGCAGCTCTGGACAGGTAACAGATACGCAGTATTTT	CASSSGQVTDTQYF
TRBV7-2	TRBJ2-2	few	.	TGTGCCAGCAGCTTATTTTCTAAGCAAAGCACCGGGGAGCTGTTTTTT	CASSLFSKQSTGELFF
TRBV6-6	TRBJ2-5	few	TRBD1	TGTGCCAGCAGTCAGAGACAGGGGACGGGAGAGACCCAGTACTTC	CASSQRQGTGETQYF
TRBV28	TRBJ1-4	few	TRBD1	TGTGCCAGCAGGGTCCCGGGACAGGGGCCCCTGAAAAAACTGTTTTTT	CASRVPGQGPLKKLFF
TRBV7-6	TRBJ2-1	few	TRBD2	TGTGCCAGCAGCTTGGGGACTACCTCCGCCTCCTACAATGAGCAGTTCTTC	CASSLGTTSASYNEQFF
TRBV9	TRBJ2-3	few	.	TGTGCCAGCAGCTCAGGTGATGGCACAGATACGCAGTATTTT	CASSSGDGTDTQYF
TRBV5-4	TRBJ2-1	.	.	TGTGCCAGCAGCCACGACAGGTTCAATGAGCAGTTCTTC	CASSHDRFNEQFF
TRBV7-2	TRBJ2-3	many	TRBD2	TGTGCCAGCAGCCTAACTAGCGGCACAGATACGCAGTATTTT	CASSLTSGTDTQYF
TRBV6-6	TRBJ2-5	few	TRBD1	TGTGCCAGCAGGGCGACAGGGGGGGAGACCCAGTACTTC	CASRATGGETQYF
TRBV4-3	TRBJ2-1	many	.	TGCGCCAGCAGCCAAGAGCACACCGTCCATGAGCAGTTCTTC	CASSQEHTVHEQFF
TRBV29-1	TRBJ2-1	many	.	TGCAGCGTTCCCCTCGGAGTTTACAATGAGCAGTTCTTC	CSVPLGVYNEQFF
TRBV27	TRBJ1-6	few	.	TGTGCCACCACCCAAGGGGGGGGGCCAAATCATTCACCCCTCCACTTT	CATTQGGGPNHSPLHF
TRBV7-3	TRBJ2-5	.	.	TGTGCCAGCAGCCCTAGCAGGGGTCAAGAGACCCAGTACTTC	CASSPSRGQETQYF
TRBV28	TRBJ1-2	.	TRBD1	TGTGCCAGCAGTTCCTTAGGACAGGGCGGTCTTGGCTACACCTTC	CASSSLGQGGLGYTF
TRBV19	TRBJ2-5	.	TRBD1	TGTGCCAGTAGTACGACACTCGACAGGGTCCGAGAGACCCAGTACTTC	CASSTTLDRVRETQYF
TRBV5-6	TRBJ1-4	few	TRBD1	TGTGCCAGCGGGCCGGGGACAGCCTCTAATGAAAAACTGTTTTTT	CASGPGTASNEKLFF
TRBV7-2	TRBJ1-2	few	.	TGTGCCAGCAGCTTAGGGCCAGGGAACTATGGCTACACCTTC	CASSLGPGNYGYTF
TRBV4-3	TRBJ2-5	.	TRBD2	TGCGCCAGCAGCCAAGATTTAGGCGAGCGGGGGGGCCTCGAGACCCAGTACTTC	CASSQDLGERGGLETQYF
TRBV9	TRBJ2-2	.	.	TGTGCCAGCAGCGTAGTAAGCGGGAACACCGGGGAGCTGTTTTTT	CASSVVSGNTGELFF
TRBV11-3	TRBJ2-3	few	.	TGTGCCAGCAGCCCACGGAGCCAAGATACGCAGTATTTT	CASSPRSQDTQYF
TRBV7-2	TRBJ1-1	few	.	TGTGCCAGCAGCTTAGATCGGGTTGCTGAAGCTTTCTTT	CASSLDRVAEAFF